Presented here are 22 T cell receptor beta chains from one specimen sequenced in a study of T cells after yellow fever vaccination. A single record per CDR3 protein comes from TCRdb applying MiXCR to the 5' RACE reads. The data contain a few hundred thousand distinct CDR3 sequences, around 4.9% of them singletons. The material was CD4+ T cells sorted from PBMCs, obtained on the day of the yellow fever booster vaccination. The source is a man aged 18 to 35 who received the YFV17D yellow fever vaccine.

The V call is TRBV18, the J call TRBJ2-5; no reliable D call. The CDR3 consists of 15 residues. V lost 0 bases to trimming and J lost 1 base, with 9 bases between them. The germline V gene encodes CDR1 KGHSH and CDR2 LQKENI. This CDR3 reads CASSPPLAGQETQYF. CDR3 coding DNA: TGTGCCAGCTCACCACCCCTGGCAGGCCAAGAGACCCAGTACTTC.

This clonotype was counted between two and nine times. The chain is built from TRBV4-2 and TRBJ2-2; D is possibly TRBD1 (5 bases). The CDR3 loop spans 15 amino acids. Germline loops: CDR1 LGHNA, CDR2 YNFKEQ. V shed 0 bases and J shed 5 bases, with 10 bases lying between them. The CDR3 region has the DNA TGTGCCAGCAGCCAAGAGGGGCGTAATACCGGGGAGCTGTTTTTT. This encodes CASSQEGRNTGELFF.

The chain joins TRBV5-1 to TRBJ2-5; D unresolved. The CDR3 totals 15 residues. Germline lookup yields CDR1 SGHRS and CDR2 YFSETQ. Trimming removed 0 bases at V and 5 bases at J, with 14 bases between. The CDR3 is CASSLDYTWTETQYF. The CDR3 coding sequence is TGCGCCAGCAGCTTGGACTATACATGGACGGAGACCCAGTACTTC.

The gene calls are TRBV3-1 and TRBJ1-2, with D possibly TRBD1 on 6 matching bases. The CDR3 is 17 amino acids. Germline-derived CDR1 and CDR2 are LGHDT and YNNKEL (reference sequence). Trimming stripped 0 bases from V and 4 bases from J, with 18 bases between. The CDR3 spells CASSQDPTGTHIYGYTF. CDR3 DNA sequence: TGTGCCAGCAGCCAAGATCCTACAGGGACCCACATCTATGGCTACACCTTC.

This clonotype occurred a few times. The chain couples TRBV10-2 to TRBJ2-7; D is possibly TRBD2 (6 bases). This CDR3 comprises 13 residues. The germline CDR1 and CDR2 sequences are WSHSY and SAAADI. V was shortened by 6 bases and J by 4 bases, with 13 bases between the two germline ends. The CDR3 DNA is TGCGCCAGCAGGCTCGGGACTCAATACGAGCAGTACTTC. Translation gives CASRLGTQYEQYF.

This clonotype has at least ten counts. The chain carries TRBV29-1 and TRBJ2-3; D not certain. The germline V gene encodes CDR1 SQVTM and CDR2 ANQGSEA. The CDR3 consists of 14 residues. Trimming cost V 3 bases and J 4 bases, with 14 bases left between them. The CDR3 DNA is TGCAGCGTTGAGATTGGGGTGGTGGCAGATACGCAGTATTTT. Translation gives CSVEIGVVADTQYF.

The J gene is TRBJ2-7, the V gene TRBV27; a possible D gene is TRBD1 (5 bases). CDR3 length equals 14 residues. CDR1 is MNHEY and CDR2 is SMNVEV in the germline V gene (reference sequence). V lost 5 bases to trimming and J lost 0 bases, with 11 bases between them. The CDR3 reads CASSLRQSSYEQYV. CDR3 DNA sequence: TGTGCCAGCAGTCTCCGACAGAGCTCCTACGAGCAGTACGTC.

The chain couples TRBV15 to TRBJ2-2; D is possibly TRBD2 (6 bases). The V gene lost 9 bases and the J gene lost 6 bases, with 11 bases spanning the gap. This CDR3 comprises 12 residues. Germline V lookup: CDR1 LNHNV, CDR2 YYDKDF (reference sequence). The CDR3 DNA reads TGTGCCACTCAAAGACTAGCCGGGGAGCTGTTTTTT. It is translated as CATQRLAGELFF.

In this sample, this clonotype turned up many times. The chain is built from TRBV5-1 and TRBJ2-5, with 9 positions matching TRBD1. Germline V gene sequence: CDR1 SGHRS, CDR2 YFSETQ. This CDR3 is built from 14 residues. Germline trimming cut 4 bases from V and 5 bases from J; bases unmatched to any gene: 6. CDR3 DNA sequence: TGCGCCAGCAGCATACAGGGGGCGCTGGAGACCCAGTACTTC. It translates to CASSIQGALETQYF.

V and J are TRBV7-2 and TRBJ2-7; 10 bases map to TRBD2. This CDR3 spans 16 amino acids. Germline CDR1 is SGHTA and CDR2 is FQGNSA. With V trimmed by 0 bases and J by 3 bases, 5 bases remained unmatched. CDR3 protein: CASSLAVAGGLYEQYF. The CDR3 nucleotides are TGTGCCAGCAGCTTAGCGGTAGCGGGGGGCCTCTACGAGCAGTACTTC.

This chain joins TRBV19 and TRBJ1-6; D ambiguous. The CDR3 has 15 residues. With 6 bases removed from V and 0 bases from J, the gap between germline ends came to 9 bases. CDR1 is LNHDA, CDR2 SQIVND, per germline (reference sequence). The DNA for the CDR3 is TGTGCCAGTAGCCAGCAGACCTCCTATAATTCACCCCTCCACTTT. It encodes CASSQQTSYNSPLHF. Full variable domain (rest looked up from reference TRBV19 and TRBJ1-6): DGGITQSPKYLFRKEGQNVTLSCEQNLNHDAMYWYRQDPGQGLRLIYYSQIVNDFQKGDIAEGYSVSREKKESFPLTVTSAQKNPTAFYLCASSQQTSYNSPLHFGNGTRLTVT.

CDR3 nucleotides: TGTGCCAGCAGTTCCCCCATCATTCAGTACTTC. Its protein product is CASSSPIIQYF. This chain joins TRBV28 and TRBJ2-4, with D hard to call. This CDR3 contains 11 residues. The germline V gene has CDR1 MDHEN and CDR2 SYDVKM. Between the trimmed V and J ends, which lost 4 bases and 9 bases, there was a span of 7 bases.

This clonotype was observed at least ten times. V is TRBV6-6 and J is TRBJ2-3; D unresolved. Trimming pared 4 bases from V and 2 bases from J, leaving 10 bases between. This CDR3 is 14 amino acids long. CDR1 and CDR2 from the germline V gene are MNHNY and SVGAGI (reference sequence). The CDR3 reads CASSLASPTDTQYF. In nucleotides, the CDR3 is TGTGCCAGCAGTTTGGCCTCTCCCACAGATACGCAGTATTTT.

This clonotype has ten or more counts. The V and J genes are TRBV12-5 and TRBJ2-2; D is uncertain. From germline, CDR1 is LGHNT and CDR2 FRNRAP. V was clipped by 2 bases and J by 1 base, with 8 bases between them. This CDR3 has 15 amino acids. CDR3 DNA sequence: TGTGCTAGTGGTTTGCGAGCAGGGAACACCGGGGAGCTGTTTTTT. Amino acids: CASGLRAGNTGELFF.

The rearrangement links TRBV2 to TRBJ2-5, with 7 bases matching TRBD2. Germline-derived CDR1 and CDR2 are SNHLY and FYNNEI. The CDR3 sequence is 13 residues long. V lost 5 bases and J lost 3; bases outside the gene matches: 3. The CDR3 sequence is CASSPSGEETQYF. The CDR3, as DNA: TGTGCCAGCAGTCCCAGCGGGGAAGAGACCCAGTACTTC. The whole variable domain, remainder taken from reference TRBV2 and TRBJ2-5, is EPEVTQTPSHQVTQMGQEVILRCVPISNHLYFYWYRQILGQKVEFLVSFYNNEISEKSEIFDDQFSVERPDGSNFTLKIRSTKLEDSAMYFCASSPSGEETQYFGPGTRLLVL.

There are a few counts of this clonotype. This chain connects TRBV6-6 to TRBJ1-1; possibly TRBD1 for D (6 bases). Germline V gene lookup returns CDR1 MNHNY and CDR2 SVGAGI (reference sequence). This CDR3 is built from 14 residues. V shed 4 bases and J shed 8 bases, with 17 bases lying between them. The CDR3 DNA follows: TGTGCCAGCAGTTGGGAGCAGGGGCAGCCCGAAGCTTTCTTT. Its translation: CASSWEQGQPEAFF.

The chain employs TRBV6-5 and TRBJ1-2; 12 positions agree with TRBD1. V lost 4 bases, J lost 1 base, and 10 bases stayed unmatched. Germline loops: CDR1 MNHEY, CDR2 SVGAGI. The CDR3 runs 18 residues. DNA of the CDR3: TGTGCCAGCAGTTTCCGTAGCGGGACAGGGGGCTATAACTATGGCTACACCTTC. This codes for CASSFRSGTGGYNYGYTF.

The genes are TRBV7-9 and TRBJ1-4, with D hard to call. CDR1 and CDR2 from the germline V gene are SEHNR and FQNEAQ (reference sequence). This CDR3 region has 13 residues. Between the trimmed V and J ends, which lost 6 bases and 6 bases, there was a span of 11 bases. CDR3 coding DNA: TGTGCCAGCAGGAGAGATGGGTATGAAAAACTGTTTTTT. Translating it yields CASRRDGYEKLFF. Variable domain in full (rest from reference TRBV7-9 and TRBJ1-4): DTGVSQNPRHKITKRGQNVTFRCDPISEHNRLYWYRQTLGQGPEFLTYFQNEAQLEKSRLLSDRFSAERPKGSFSTLEIQRTEQGDSAMYLCASRRDGYEKLFFGSGTQLSVL.

This clonotype appeared many times. The CDR3 DNA follows: TGCGCCAGCAGCCGAGCGGGGGGGCCGAATGAGCAGTTCTTC. This codes for CASSRAGGPNEQFF. The chain combines TRBV5-1 with TRBJ2-1, with 10 bases fitting TRBD2. Germline V gene sequence: CDR1 SGHRS, CDR2 YFSETQ. The CDR3 runs 14 residues. After removal of 4 bases from V and 7 bases from J, the junction contained 5 bases not matched to a gene.

Many counts were recorded for this clonotype. The V gene is TRBV12-3 or TRBV12-4, the J gene TRBJ2-7; D is possibly TRBD2 (7 bases). This CDR3 comprises 14 residues. Trimming removed 6 bases from V and 0 bases from J, with 12 bases in between. CDR3 residues: CASSPGGSSYEQYF. The CDR3 DNA reads TGTGCCAGCAGCCCGGGGGGCAGCTCCTACGAGCAGTACTTC.

This clonotype was detected ten times or more. The CDR3 region has the DNA TGTGCCAGCAGCCAGAGGGGTGTTGAGACCCAGTACTTC. Translating it yields CASSQRGVETQYF. The chain joins TRBV7-6 to TRBJ2-5, with D perhaps being TRBD1 or TRBD2 (5 bases each). CDR3 length: 13 amino acids. Germline lookup yields CDR1 SGHVS and CDR2 FNYEAQ. Deletions cut 5 bases from V and 5 bases from J, with 12 bases between.

This rearrangement joins TRBV13 to TRBJ2-1, with D perhaps TRBD1 (6 bases). The germline V gene encodes CDR1 PRHDT and CDR2 FYEKMQ (reference sequence). The CDR3 loop spans 13 amino acids. Trimming removed 4 bases from V and 4 bases from J, with 8 bases in between. The CDR3 region has the DNA TGTGCCAGCAGCTGGACAGAATACAATGAGCAGTTCTTC. It translates to CASSWTEYNEQFF.